This T cell receptor beta chain was identified in a study of early T cells in non-severe SARS-CoV-2 infection. Looking at the study overall: The study sequenced bulk RNA from unsorted whole blood, with chains unpaired.

Per the germline V gene, CDR1 is SEHNR and CDR2 is FQNEAQ (reference sequence). Trimming left V 8 bases short and J 5 bases short, with 13 bases between. The CDR3 totals 13 residues. Unique molecular identifier tags were affixed to discrete cDNA molecules. In TCRdb, the 5' RACE reads were re-called with MiXCR into one record per CDR3 protein. The table lists around 52,000 distinct CDR3 sequences, 11% of them singletons. The receptor was isolated from an adult who was a healthcare worker with PCR-confirmed SARS-CoV-2 infection or an uninfected control (not recorded which). Material for sequencing was whole blood. The chain uses TRBV7-9 and TRBJ2-4; the D is unclear. CDR3 sequence (DNA): TGTGCCAGCTCGTTCCAGGCGGAAAACATTCAGTACTTC. Amino acid sequence: CASSFQAENIQYF. The variable domain in full, with the rest retrieved from reference TRBV7-9 and TRBJ2-4, is DTGVSQNPRHKITKRGQNVTFRCDPISEHNRLYWYRQTLGQGPEFLTYFQNEAQLEKSRLLSDRFSAERPKGSFSTLEIQRTEQGDSAMYLCASSFQAENIQYFGAGTRLSVL.